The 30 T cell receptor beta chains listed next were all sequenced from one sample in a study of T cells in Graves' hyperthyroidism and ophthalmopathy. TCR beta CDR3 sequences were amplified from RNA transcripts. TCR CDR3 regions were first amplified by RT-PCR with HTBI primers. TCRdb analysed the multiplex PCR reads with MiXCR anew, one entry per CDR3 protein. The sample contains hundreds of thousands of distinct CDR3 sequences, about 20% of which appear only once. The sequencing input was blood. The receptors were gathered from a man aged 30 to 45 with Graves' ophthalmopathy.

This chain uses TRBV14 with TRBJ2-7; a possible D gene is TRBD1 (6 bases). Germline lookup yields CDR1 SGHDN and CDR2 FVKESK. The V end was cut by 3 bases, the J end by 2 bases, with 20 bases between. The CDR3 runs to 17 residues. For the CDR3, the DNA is TGTGCCAGCAGCCATTCCGTCGTCAGGGGTGTCGCCTACGAGCAGTACTTC. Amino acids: CASSHSVVRGVAYEQYF.

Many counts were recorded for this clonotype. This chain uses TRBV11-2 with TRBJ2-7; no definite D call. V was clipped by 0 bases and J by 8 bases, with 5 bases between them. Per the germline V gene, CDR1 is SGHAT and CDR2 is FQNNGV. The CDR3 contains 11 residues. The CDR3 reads CASSLDQKQYF. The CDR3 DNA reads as TGTGCCAGCAGCTTAGATCAAAAGCAGTACTTC. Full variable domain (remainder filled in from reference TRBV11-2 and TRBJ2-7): EAGVAQSPRYKIIEKRQSVAFWCNPISGHATLYWYQQILGQGPKLLIQFQNNGVVDDSQLPKDRFSAERLKGVDSTLKIQPAKLEDSAVYLCASSLDQKQYFGPGTRLTVT.

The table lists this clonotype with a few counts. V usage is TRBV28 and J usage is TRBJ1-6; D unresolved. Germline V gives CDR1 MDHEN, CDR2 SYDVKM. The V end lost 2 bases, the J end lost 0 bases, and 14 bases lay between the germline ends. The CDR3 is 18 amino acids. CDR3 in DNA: TGTGCCAGCAGTTTAGGACCCACGAAGAGCTCCTATAATTCACCCCTCCACTTT. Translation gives CASSLGPTKSSYNSPLHF.

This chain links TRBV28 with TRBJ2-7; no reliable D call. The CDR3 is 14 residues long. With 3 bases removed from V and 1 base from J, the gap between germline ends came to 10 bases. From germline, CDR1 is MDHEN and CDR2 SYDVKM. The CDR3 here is CASSFEITSYEQYF. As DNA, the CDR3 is TGTGCCAGCAGTTTCGAGATAACTTCCTACGAGCAGTACTTC.

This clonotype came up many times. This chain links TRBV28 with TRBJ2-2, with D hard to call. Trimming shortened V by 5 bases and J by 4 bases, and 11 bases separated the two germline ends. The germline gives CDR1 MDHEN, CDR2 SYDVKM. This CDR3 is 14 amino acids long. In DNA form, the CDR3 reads TGTGCCAGCAGTAGGGCTGGGGTCACCGGGGAGCTGTTTTTT. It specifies CASSRAGVTGELFF.

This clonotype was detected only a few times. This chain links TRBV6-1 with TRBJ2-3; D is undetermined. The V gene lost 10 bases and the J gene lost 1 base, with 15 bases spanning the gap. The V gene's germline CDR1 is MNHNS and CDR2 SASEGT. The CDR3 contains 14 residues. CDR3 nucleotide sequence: TGTGCCACCGGATTGGTAGTTGGCACAGATACGCAGTATTTT. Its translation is CATGLVVGTDTQYF.

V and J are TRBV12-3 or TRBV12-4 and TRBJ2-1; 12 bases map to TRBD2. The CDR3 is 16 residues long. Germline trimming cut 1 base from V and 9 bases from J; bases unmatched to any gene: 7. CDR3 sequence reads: CASSLGLAGAGGEQFF. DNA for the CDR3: TGTGCCAGCAGTTTAGGACTAGCGGGAGCCGGGGGTGAGCAGTTCTTC.

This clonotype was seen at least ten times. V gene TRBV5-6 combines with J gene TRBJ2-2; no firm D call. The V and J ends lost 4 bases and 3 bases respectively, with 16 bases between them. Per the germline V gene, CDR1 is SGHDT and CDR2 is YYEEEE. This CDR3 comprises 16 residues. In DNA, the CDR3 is TGTGCCAGCAGCCCGCGGTCGCAGGCTGACACCGGGGAGCTGTTTTTT. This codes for CASSPRSQADTGELFF.

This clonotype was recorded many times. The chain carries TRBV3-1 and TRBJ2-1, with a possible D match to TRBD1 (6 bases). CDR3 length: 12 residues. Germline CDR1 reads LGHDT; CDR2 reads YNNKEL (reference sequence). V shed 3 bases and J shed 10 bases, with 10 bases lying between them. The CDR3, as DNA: TGTGCCAGCAGCCATCTACAGGGAGAGCAGTTCTTC. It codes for CASSHLQGEQFF.

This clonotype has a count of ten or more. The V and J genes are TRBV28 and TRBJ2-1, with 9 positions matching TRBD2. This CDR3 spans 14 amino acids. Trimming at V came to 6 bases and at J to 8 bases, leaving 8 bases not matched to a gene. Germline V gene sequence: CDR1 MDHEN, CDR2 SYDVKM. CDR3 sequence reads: CASSFGTSRHEQFF. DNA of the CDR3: TGTGCCAGCAGCTTTGGGACTAGCCGTCATGAGCAGTTCTTC. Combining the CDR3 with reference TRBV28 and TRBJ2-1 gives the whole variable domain DVKVTQSSRYLVKRTGEKVFLECVQDMDHENMFWYRQDPGLGLRLIYFSYDVKMKEKGDIPEGYSVSREKKERFSLILESASTNQTSMYLCASSFGTSRHEQFFGPGTRLTVL.

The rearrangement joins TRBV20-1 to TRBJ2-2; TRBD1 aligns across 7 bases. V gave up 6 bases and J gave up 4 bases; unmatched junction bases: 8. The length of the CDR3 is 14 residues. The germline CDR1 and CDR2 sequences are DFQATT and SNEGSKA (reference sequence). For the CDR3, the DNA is TGCAGTGCCGATGGACAGGTGGGCACCGGGGAGCTGTTTTTT. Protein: CSADGQVGTGELFF.

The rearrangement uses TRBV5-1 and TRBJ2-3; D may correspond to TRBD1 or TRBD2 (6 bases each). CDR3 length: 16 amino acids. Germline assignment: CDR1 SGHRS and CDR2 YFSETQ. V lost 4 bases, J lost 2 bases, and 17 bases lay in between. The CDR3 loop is CASSQDEPGATDTQYF. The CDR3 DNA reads TGCGCCAGCAGCCAAGATGAGCCGGGGGCCACAGATACGCAGTATTTT.

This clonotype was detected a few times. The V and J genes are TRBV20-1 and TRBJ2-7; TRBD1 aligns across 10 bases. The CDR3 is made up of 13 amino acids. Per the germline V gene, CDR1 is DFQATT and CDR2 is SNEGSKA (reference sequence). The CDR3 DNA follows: TGCATGGCACCGGGACAGGGGCCGGGGGAGCAGTACTTC. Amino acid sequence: CMAPGQGPGEQYF.

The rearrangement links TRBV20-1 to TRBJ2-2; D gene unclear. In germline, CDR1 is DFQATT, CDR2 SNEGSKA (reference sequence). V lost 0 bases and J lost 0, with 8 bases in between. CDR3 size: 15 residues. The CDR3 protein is CSARDVSANTGELFF. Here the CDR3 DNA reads TGCAGTGCTAGAGATGTCAGCGCGAACACCGGGGAGCTGTTTTTT.

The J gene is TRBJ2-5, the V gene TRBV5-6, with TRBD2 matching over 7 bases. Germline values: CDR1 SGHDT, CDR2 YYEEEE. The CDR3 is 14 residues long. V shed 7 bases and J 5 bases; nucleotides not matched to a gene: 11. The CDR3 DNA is TGTGCCAGCTTCCACTGGCGGGAGCAGGAGACCCAGTACTTC. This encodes CASFHWREQETQYF.

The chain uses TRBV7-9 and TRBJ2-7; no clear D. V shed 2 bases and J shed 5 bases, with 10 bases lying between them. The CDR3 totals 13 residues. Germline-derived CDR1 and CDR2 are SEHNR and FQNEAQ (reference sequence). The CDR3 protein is CASSLLGQHEQYF. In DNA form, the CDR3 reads TGTGCCAGCAGCTTACTAGGCCAGCACGAGCAGTACTTC.

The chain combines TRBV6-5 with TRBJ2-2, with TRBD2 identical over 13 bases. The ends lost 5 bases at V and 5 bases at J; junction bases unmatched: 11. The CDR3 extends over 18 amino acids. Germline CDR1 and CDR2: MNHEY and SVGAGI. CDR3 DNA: TGTGCCAGCAGTACTTACCCCGGGACTAGCGGGAAGACCGGGGAGCTGTTTTTT. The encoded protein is CASSTYPGTSGKTGELFF.

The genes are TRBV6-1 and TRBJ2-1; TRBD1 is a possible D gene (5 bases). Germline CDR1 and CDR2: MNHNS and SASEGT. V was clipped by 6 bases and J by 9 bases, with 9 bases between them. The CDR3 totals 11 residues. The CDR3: CASSDSSEQFF. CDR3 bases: TGTGCCAGCAGCGACAGTAGTGAGCAGTTCTTC.

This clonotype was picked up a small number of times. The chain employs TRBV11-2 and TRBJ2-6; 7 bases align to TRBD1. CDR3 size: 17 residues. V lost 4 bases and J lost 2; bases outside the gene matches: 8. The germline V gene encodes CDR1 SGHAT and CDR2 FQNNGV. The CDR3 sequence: CASSSIKQGTGANVLTF. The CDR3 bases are TGTGCCAGCAGCTCTATTAAACAGGGGACTGGGGCCAACGTCCTGACTTTC.

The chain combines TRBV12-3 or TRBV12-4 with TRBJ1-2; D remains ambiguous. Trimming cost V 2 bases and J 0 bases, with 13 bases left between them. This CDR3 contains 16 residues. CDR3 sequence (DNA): TGTGCCAGCAGTTTAAAGGCCGGGGTAGCTAACTATGGCTACACCTTC. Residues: CASSLKAGVANYGYTF.

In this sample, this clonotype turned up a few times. CDR3 amino acids: CASSRFGGGETQYF. The CDR3 region has the DNA TGTGCCAGCAGCCGATTCGGGGGAGGGGAGACCCAGTACTTC. The V gene is TRBV13, the J gene TRBJ2-5, with 7 nucleotides matching TRBD2. Germline V gene lookup returns CDR1 PRHDT and CDR2 FYEKMQ (reference sequence). The ends lost 5 bases at V and 5 bases at J; junction bases unmatched: 8. This CDR3 contains 14 residues.

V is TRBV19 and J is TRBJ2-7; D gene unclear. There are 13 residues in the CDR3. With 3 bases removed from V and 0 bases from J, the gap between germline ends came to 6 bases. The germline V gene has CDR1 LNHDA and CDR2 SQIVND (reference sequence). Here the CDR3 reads CASSMDASYEQYF. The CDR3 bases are TGTGCCAGTAGTATGGACGCCTCCTACGAGCAGTACTTC.

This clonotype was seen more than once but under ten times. CDR3 amino acids: CSADDYRDPGTSGRTSSYEQYF. DNA of the CDR3: TGCAGTGCGGACGATTACCGGGACCCCGGGACTAGCGGGAGGACCAGCTCCTACGAGCAGTACTTC. The V call is TRBV20-1, the J call TRBJ2-7, with TRBD2 identical over 15 bases. Unmatched junction bases numbered 24, after V lost 6 bases and J lost 0 bases. The CDR3 length is 22 residues. From germline, CDR1 is DFQATT and CDR2 SNEGSKA (reference sequence).

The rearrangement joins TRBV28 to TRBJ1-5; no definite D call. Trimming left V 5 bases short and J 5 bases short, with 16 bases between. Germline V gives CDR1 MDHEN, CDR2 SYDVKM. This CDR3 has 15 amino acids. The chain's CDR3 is CASSPLTSRDQPQHF. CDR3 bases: TGTGCCAGCAGTCCGCTTACCTCCCGAGATCAGCCCCAGCATTTT.

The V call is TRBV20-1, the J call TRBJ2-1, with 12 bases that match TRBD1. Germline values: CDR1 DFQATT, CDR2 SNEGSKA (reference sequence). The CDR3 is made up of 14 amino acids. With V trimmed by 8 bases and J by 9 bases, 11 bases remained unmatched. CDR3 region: CSTLDGTGGGEQFF. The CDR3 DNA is TGCAGTACCCTCGACGGGACAGGGGGCGGTGAGCAGTTCTTC.

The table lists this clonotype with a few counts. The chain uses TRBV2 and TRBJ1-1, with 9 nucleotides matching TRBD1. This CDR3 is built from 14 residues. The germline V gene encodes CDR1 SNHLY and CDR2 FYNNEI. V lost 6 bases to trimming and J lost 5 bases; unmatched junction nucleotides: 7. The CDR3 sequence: CASRTDRGGTEAFF. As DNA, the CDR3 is TGTGCCAGCAGAACAGACAGGGGGGGGACTGAAGCTTTCTTT.

CDR3 sequence reads: CSASRGTYYNEQFF. The CDR3 DNA sequence: TGCAGTGCCTCGAGGGGGACCTACTACAATGAGCAGTTCTTC. V and J are TRBV20-1 and TRBJ2-1; possibly TRBD1 for D (6 bases). The CDR3 has 14 amino acids. In germline, CDR1 is DFQATT, CDR2 SNEGSKA (reference sequence). Deletions cut 6 bases from V and 3 bases from J, with 15 bases between.

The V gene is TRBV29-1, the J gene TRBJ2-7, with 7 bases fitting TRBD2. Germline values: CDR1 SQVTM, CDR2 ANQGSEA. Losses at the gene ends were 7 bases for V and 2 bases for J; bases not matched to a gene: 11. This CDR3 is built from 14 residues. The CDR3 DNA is TGCAGCGGTTGGGGGGGATCCTTTCCCTACGAGCAGTACTTC. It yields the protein CSGWGGSFPYEQYF.

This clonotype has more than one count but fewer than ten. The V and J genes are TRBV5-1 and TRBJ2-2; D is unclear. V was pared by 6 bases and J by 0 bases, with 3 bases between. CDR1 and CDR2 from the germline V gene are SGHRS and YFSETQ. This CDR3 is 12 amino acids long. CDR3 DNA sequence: TGCGCCAGCAACGCGAACACCGGGGAGCTGTTTTTT. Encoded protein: CASNANTGELFF.

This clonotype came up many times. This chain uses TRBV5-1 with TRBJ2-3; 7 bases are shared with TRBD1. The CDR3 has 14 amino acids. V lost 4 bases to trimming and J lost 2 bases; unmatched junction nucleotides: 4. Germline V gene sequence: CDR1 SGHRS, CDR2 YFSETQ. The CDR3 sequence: CASSPDRSTDTQYF. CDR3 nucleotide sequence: TGCGCCAGCAGCCCGGACAGGTCCACAGATACGCAGTATTTT.